This note documents a single TCR beta chain sequence. In the source study's methods: For nucleated cells, counts were estimated from reference gene primer amplification. The protocol was immunoSEQ multiplex PCR, while the TCRdb copy is restricted to in-frame clones and leaves out a portion. V and J calls and clone size follow that table, whereas D and trimming were derived from the DNA. The table shows about 88,000 clones, with roughly 87% occurring only once. These data originate in a study of blood T cell repertoires in COVID-19. Study information: Researchers got acute and convalescent COVID-19 samples from the United States, Italy and Spain. T cells, B-cell-depleted T cells, or PBMCs supplied cDNA or gDNA.

From germline, CDR1 is LGHNA and CDR2 YNFKEQ. Trimming cost V 3 bases and J 6 bases; bases outside gene matches: 22. The CDR3 runs 19 residues. This sequence was found in a male donor with acute or convalescent COVID-19. The chain recombines TRBV4-2 with TRBJ1-1; TRBD1 matches 7 bases. Sequenced input: peripheral blood. CDR3 protein: CASSHPFGGGIKGESEAFF. CDR3 coding DNA: TGTGCCAGCAGCCACCCGTTCGGAGGGGGCATTAAAGGGGAATCTGAAGCTTTCTTT.